The rows below give T cell receptor beta chains drawn from one sample of a study of blood T cell repertoires in COVID-19. Profiled with immunoSEQ multiplex PCR; TCRdb holds only in-frame clones, not every one. There are tens of thousands of clones in the sample; approximately 90% occur only once, and less than 3.5% lies in the top ten. Source material: peripheral blood. The source is a woman aged 45 to 65 with active or convalescent COVID-19. The CDR3 runs from the conserved cysteine through the conserved F or W. A D gene is named only where the DNA matches it firmly. A clone size is listed for some rows: how often the clone was seen (once, few, many), or a class if it is expanded.

TRBV19,TRBJ1-3,NA,NA,CASRAGQSSGNTIYF,TGTGCCAGTAGGGCGGGCCAGAGCTCTGGAAACACCATATATTTT
TRBV3-1/TRBV3-2,TRBJ2-3,TRBD2,NA,CASSPFTPLAGGTDTQYF,TGTGCCAGCAGCCCCTTTACTCCACTAGCGGGTGGCACAGATACGCAGTATTTT
TRBV6-5,TRBJ1-3,TRBD1,NA,CASYKTGGRNTIYF,TGTGCCAGTTATAAGACAGGGGGCCGAAACACCATATATTTT
TRBV6-2/TRBV6-3,TRBJ1-1,TRBD1,NA,CASSSDQGAPNTEAFF,TGTGCCAGCAGTTCGGATCAGGGGGCACCGAACACTGAAGCTTTCTTT
TRBV5-4,TRBJ1-1,NA,NA,CASSLDRVAEAFF,TGTGCCAGCAGCTTGGACAGGGTGGCTGAAGCTTTCTTT
TRBV7-2,TRBJ2-3,NA,NA,CASSFRVGGQTDTQYF,TGTGCCAGCAGCTTCAGGGTCGGGGGTCAAACAGATACGCAGTATTTT
TRBV12-3/TRBV12-4,TRBJ1-1,TRBD1,NA,CATGGTEAFF,TGTGCCACAGGGGGAACTGAAGCTTTCTTT
TRBV7-2,TRBJ1-1,NA,NA,CASSLSSGGSAFF,TGTGCCAGCAGCTTATCGTCGGGGGGGTCGGCTTTCTTT
TRBV7-9,TRBJ2-5,TRBD1,NA,CASSFYRGETQYF,TGTGCCAGCAGCTTTTACAGGGGTGAGACCCAGTACTTC
TRBV6-5,TRBJ1-3,NA,NA,CASSSGQFLSGNTIYF,TGTGCCAGCAGTTCCGGACAGTTTCTCTCTGGAAACACCATATATTTT
TRBV18,TRBJ2-3,NA,few,CASSLEQGKGSADTQYF,TGTGCCAGCTCCCTCGAACAGGGAAAAGGGAGCGCAGATACGCAGTATTTT
TRBV2,TRBJ1-2,TRBD1,NA,CASSFRDRAFGYTF,TGTGCCAGCAGCTTCCGGGACAGGGCTTTTGGCTACACCTTC
TRBV6-5,TRBJ2-2,NA,NA,CASSSRGRLNTGELFF,TGTGCCAGCAGTTCCAGGGGCCGCCTGAACACCGGGGAGCTGTTTTTT
TRBV29-1,TRBJ1-5,NA,few,CSVEEVRGQPQHF,TGCAGCGTTGAAGAAGTCCGCGGGCAGCCCCAGCATTTT
TRBV9,TRBJ2-3,NA,NA,CASSLDTPSTDTQYF,TGTGCCAGCAGCCTTGACACACCTAGCACAGATACGCAGTATTTT
TRBV5-6,TRBJ2-2,TRBD2,NA,CASSLAGGANTGELFF,TGTGCCAGCAGCTTGGCCGGGGGGGCGAACACCGGGGAGCTGTTTTTT
TRBV28,TRBJ1-4,TRBD1,NA,CASSSQGASEKLFF,TGTGCCAGCAGTTCACAGGGGGCGAGTGAAAAACTGTTTTTT
TRBV18,TRBJ1-2,NA,NA,CASSPPPGGGYGYTF,TGTGCCAGCTCACCACCGCCAGGCGGGGGCTATGGCTACACCTTC
TRBV10-3,TRBJ2-2,TRBD1,once,CAIRGQEVGTGELFF,TGTGCCATCAGGGGACAGGAGGTGGGGACCGGGGAGCTGTTTTTT
TRBV4-3,TRBJ1-1,NA,NA,CASSQETVSYLNTEAFF,TGCGCCAGCAGCCAAGAAACAGTTTCATATCTGAACACTGAAGCTTTCTTT
TRBV3-1/TRBV3-2,TRBJ2-3,NA,NA,CASRRADTQYF,TGTGCCAGCCGGAGGGCAGATACGCAGTATTTT
TRBV7-2,TRBJ1-4,TRBD1,once,CASSSRAGGSEKLFF,TGTGCCAGCAGCTCAAGAGCAGGGGGCAGTGAAAAACTGTTTTTT
TRBV19,TRBJ1-1,TRBD1,NA,CASSWGTGRTNTEAFF,TGTGCCAGTAGTTGGGGGACAGGGAGGACGAACACTGAAGCTTTCTTT
TRBV7-8,TRBJ1-6,NA,NA,CASSNTLAGSPLHF,TGTGCCAGCAGCAACACCCTGGCGGGATCACCCCTCCACTTT
TRBV10-3,TRBJ1-3,NA,NA,CAISESGAGNTIYF,TGTGCCATCAGTGAGTCAGGGGCTGGAAACACCATATATTTT
TRBV7-2,TRBJ2-5,TRBD1,NA,CASSSGQAQETQYF,TGTGCCAGCAGCTCAGGACAGGCTCAAGAGACCCAGTACTTC
TRBV19,TRBJ1-1,NA,NA,CATEEGHGTEAFF,TGTGCCACGGAGGAGGGGCATGGCACTGAAGCTTTCTTT
TRBV9,TRBJ1-1,TRBD1,NA,CASSGWTGLNTEAFF,TGTGCCAGCAGCGGCTGGACAGGTTTGAACACTGAAGCTTTCTTT
TRBV6-5,TRBJ2-7,TRBD1,NA,CASSFRQGSYEQYF,TGTGCCAGCAGTTTTCGACAGGGTAGCTACGAGCAGTACTTC
TRBV7-9,TRBJ2-1,TRBD2,NA,CASSFSGGAWGEQFF,TGTGCCAGCAGCTTTAGCGGGGGGGCCTGGGGTGAGCAGTTCTTC
TRBV5-4,TRBJ2-2,NA,NA,CASSRRDLNTGELFF,TGTGCCAGCAGCCGCCGGGACTTGAACACCGGGGAGCTGTTTTTT
TRBV4-3,TRBJ2-7,NA,NA,CASSRTTRSYEQYF,TGCGCCAGCAGCCGGACAACCCGCTCCTACGAGCAGTACTTC
TRBV6-2/TRBV6-3,TRBJ1-5,NA,NA,CASSYVALPQHF,TGTGCCAGCAGTTATGTGGCTCTGCCCCAGCATTTT
TRBV6-2/TRBV6-3,TRBJ2-7,TRBD2,once,CASSPKSGLAGGPTYEQYF,TGTGCCAGCAGTCCGAAATCTGGACTAGCGGGGGGCCCTACCTACGAGCAGTACTTC
TRBV19,TRBJ1-2,NA,NA,CASRTGQGLYGYTF,TGTGCCAGCCGCACGGGCCAGGGCCTTTATGGCTACACCTTC
TRBV19,TRBJ1-4,NA,NA,CASSIGVYEKLFF,TGTGCCAGTAGTATCGGGGTTTACGAAAAACTGTTTTTT
TRBV9,TRBJ1-6,NA,NA,CASSARDTTSSYNSPLHF,TGTGCCAGCAGCGCCCGGGACACCACTTCATCCTATAATTCACCCCTCCACTTT
TRBV10-3,TRBJ1-1,NA,NA,CAVSGGRNTEAFF,TGTGCCGTCTCGGGGGGTAGGAACACTGAAGCTTTCTTT
TRBV4-1,TRBJ1-1,NA,NA,CASSQVMGGSTEAFF,TGCGCCAGCAGCCAAGTTATGGGAGGTAGCACTGAAGCTTTCTTT
TRBV13,TRBJ1-3,TRBD1,once,CASSPYRGDSGNTIYF,TGTGCCAGCAGCCCGTACAGGGGGGACTCTGGAAACACCATATATTTT
TRBV27,TRBJ2-7,TRBD1,NA,CASSLIQGAGEQYF,TGTGCCAGCAGTTTGATCCAGGGGGCGGGGGAGCAGTACTTC
TRBV29-1,TRBJ2-5,TRBD2,NA,CSVVGGMGTQYF,TGCAGCGTTGTGGGGGGGATGGGGACCCAGTACTTC
TRBV4-3,TRBJ2-2,NA,NA,CASSQESPRELFF,TGCGCCAGCAGCCAAGAATCTCCCCGGGAGCTGTTTTTT
TRBV3-1/TRBV3-2,TRBJ2-3,TRBD2,NA,CASSQGDGGALDTQYF,TGTGCCAGCAGCCAAGGGGACGGGGGGGCCTTAGATACGCAGTATTTT
TRBV7-8,TRBJ1-1,TRBD1,NA,CASSFYDRGFTEAFF,TGTGCCAGCAGCTTCTATGACAGGGGCTTCACTGAAGCTTTCTTT
TRBV6-5,TRBJ1-5,NA,NA,CASSWGGNQPQHF,TGTGCCAGCAGTTGGGGAGGCAATCAGCCCCAGCATTTT
TRBV25-1,TRBJ1-6,TRBD1,once,CASAQGQWDSPLHF,TGTGCCAGCGCACAGGGACAGTGGGATTCACCCCTCCACTTT
TRBV12-3/TRBV12-4,TRBJ2-3,TRBD2,NA,CASSLTSGGKYF,TGTGCCAGCAGCCTCACTAGCGGGGGAAAGTATTTT
TRBV7-8,TRBJ1-5,TRBD1,NA,CASSPRQGGSNQPQHF,TGTGCCAGCAGCCCGCGACAGGGTGGAAGCAATCAGCCCCAGCATTTT
TRBV19,TRBJ1-4,NA,NA,CASSIVDATNEKLFF,TGTGCCAGTAGTATAGTAGATGCAACTAATGAAAAACTGTTTTTT
TRBV11-2,TRBJ1-1,TRBD1,few,CASSLGTGGVDLNTEAFF,TGTGCCAGCAGCTTAGGGACAGGGGGCGTAGACCTGAACACTGAAGCTTTCTTT
TRBV2,TRBJ2-7,NA,NA,CASSAPRQTAYEQYF,TGTGCCAGCAGTGCCCCCCGACAGACGGCCTACGAGCAGTACTTC
TRBV7-9,TRBJ2-7,NA,NA,CASSLPRGTRSRYEQYF,TGTGCCAGCAGCCTACCTCGGGGGACCAGGAGCCGATACGAGCAGTACTTC
TRBV7-3,TRBJ1-1,TRBD1,NA,CASSLRGPDTEAFF,TGTGCCAGCAGCCTCAGGGGGCCCGACACTGAAGCTTTCTTT
TRBV1,TRBJ1-4,NA,NA,CTSSQDLRERANEKLFF,TGCACCAGCAGCCAAGACCTCCGGGAGAGGGCTAATGAAAAACTGTTTTTT
TRBV4-3,TRBJ2-3,NA,NA,CASSQGTGGSGTDTQYF,TGCGCCAGCAGCCAAGGGACGGGGGGCAGTGGCACAGATACGCAGTATTTT
TRBV29-1,TRBJ2-2,NA,NA,CSVEEAGLSNTGELFF,TGCAGCGTTGAAGAGGCGGGGCTCTCTAACACCGGGGAGCTGTTTTTT
TRBV2,TRBJ1-3,NA,NA,CASSGQSLSGNTIYF,TGTGCCAGCAGCGGACAGTCCCTCTCTGGAAACACCATATATTTT
TRBV12-2,TRBJ1-2,NA,NA,CASRFSGNYGYTF,TGTGCAAGTCGCTTCAGCGGGAACTATGGCTACACCTTC
TRBV19,TRBJ2-7,NA,NA,CASSLGGHEQYF,TGTGCCAGTAGCCTGGGGGGGCACGAGCAGTACTTC